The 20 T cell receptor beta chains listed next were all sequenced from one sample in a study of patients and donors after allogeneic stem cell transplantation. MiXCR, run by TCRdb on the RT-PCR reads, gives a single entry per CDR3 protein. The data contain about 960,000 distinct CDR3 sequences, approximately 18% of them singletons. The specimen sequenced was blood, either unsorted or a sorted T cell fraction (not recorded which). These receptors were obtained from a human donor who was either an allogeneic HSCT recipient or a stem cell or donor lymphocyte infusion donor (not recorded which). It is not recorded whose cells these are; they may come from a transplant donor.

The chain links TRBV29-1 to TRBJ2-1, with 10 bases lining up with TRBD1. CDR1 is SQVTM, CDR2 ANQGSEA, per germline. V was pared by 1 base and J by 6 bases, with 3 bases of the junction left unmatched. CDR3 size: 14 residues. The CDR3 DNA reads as TGCAGCGTTGAAGGACAGGGGGCCAGCAATGAGCAGTTCTTC. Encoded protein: CSVEGQGASNEQFF.

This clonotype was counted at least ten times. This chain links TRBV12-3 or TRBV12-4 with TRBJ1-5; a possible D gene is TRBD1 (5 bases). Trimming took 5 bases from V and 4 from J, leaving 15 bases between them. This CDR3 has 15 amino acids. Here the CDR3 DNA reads TGTGCCAGCAGTATCACGGCAGGGTTTAATCAGCCCCAGCATTTT. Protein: CASSITAGFNQPQHF.

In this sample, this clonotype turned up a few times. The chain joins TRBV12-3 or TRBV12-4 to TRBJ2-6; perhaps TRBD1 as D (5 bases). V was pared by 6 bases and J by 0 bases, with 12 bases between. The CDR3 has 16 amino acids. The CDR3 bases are TGTGCCAGCAGCCCAGACAGTCCCTCTGGGGCCAACGTCCTGACTTTC. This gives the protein CASSPDSPSGANVLTF.

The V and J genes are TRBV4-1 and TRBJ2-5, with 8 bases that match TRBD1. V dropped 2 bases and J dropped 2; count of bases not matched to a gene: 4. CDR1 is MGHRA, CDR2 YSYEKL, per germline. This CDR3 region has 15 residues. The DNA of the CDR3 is TGCGCCAGCAGCCAACGGACAGGGAGACAAGAGACCCAGTACTTC. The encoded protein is CASSQRTGRQETQYF.

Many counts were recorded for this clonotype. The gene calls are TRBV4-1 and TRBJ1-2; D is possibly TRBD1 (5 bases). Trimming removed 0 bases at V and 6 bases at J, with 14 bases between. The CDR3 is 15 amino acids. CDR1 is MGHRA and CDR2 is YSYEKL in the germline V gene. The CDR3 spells CASSQDRTGANGYTF. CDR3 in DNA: TGCGCCAGCAGCCAAGATCGGACCGGGGCGAATGGCTACACCTTC.

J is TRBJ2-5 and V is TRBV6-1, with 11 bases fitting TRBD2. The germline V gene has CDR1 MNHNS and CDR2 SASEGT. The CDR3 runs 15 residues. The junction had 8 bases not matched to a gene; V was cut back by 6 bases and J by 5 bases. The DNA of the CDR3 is TGTGCCAGCAGCCCCACGGGACTAGCGGCGGAGACCCAGTACTTC. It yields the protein CASSPTGLAAETQYF.

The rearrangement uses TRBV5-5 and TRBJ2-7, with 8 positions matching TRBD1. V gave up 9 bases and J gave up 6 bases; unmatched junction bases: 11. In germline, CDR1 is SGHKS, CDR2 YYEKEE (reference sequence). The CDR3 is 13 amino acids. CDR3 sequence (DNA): TGTGCCACGGAGAGGGACAGGAGTACCGAGCAGTACTTC. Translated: CATERDRSTEQYF.

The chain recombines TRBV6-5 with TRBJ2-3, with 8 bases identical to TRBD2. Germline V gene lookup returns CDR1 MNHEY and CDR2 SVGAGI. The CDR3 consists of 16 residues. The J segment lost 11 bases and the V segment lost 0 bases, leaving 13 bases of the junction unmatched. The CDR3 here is CASSYSSRGAAGGQYF. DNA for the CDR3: TGTGCCAGCAGTTACTCTTCCCGTGGTGCGGCGGGGGGGCAGTATTTT.

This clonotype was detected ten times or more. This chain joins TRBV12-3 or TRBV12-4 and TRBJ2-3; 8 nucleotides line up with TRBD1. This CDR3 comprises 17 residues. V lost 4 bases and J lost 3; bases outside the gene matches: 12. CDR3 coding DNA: TGTGCCAGCAGTTCCCCTCCCGGGACAGGAGGGACAGATACGCAGTATTTT. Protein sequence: CASSSPPGTGGTDTQYF.

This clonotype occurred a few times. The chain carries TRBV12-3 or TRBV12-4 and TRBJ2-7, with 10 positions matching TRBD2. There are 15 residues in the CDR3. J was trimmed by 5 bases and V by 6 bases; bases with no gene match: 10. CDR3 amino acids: CASRSTSGLTDEQYF. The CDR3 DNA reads TGTGCCAGCAGATCGACTAGCGGGTTAACAGACGAGCAGTACTTC.

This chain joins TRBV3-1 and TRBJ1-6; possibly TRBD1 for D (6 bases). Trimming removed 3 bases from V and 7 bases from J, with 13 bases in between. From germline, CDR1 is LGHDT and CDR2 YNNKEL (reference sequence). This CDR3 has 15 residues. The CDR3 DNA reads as TGTGCCAGCAGCCATCCGGGGGGCTTGAATTCACCCCTCCACTTT. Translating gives CASSHPGGLNSPLHF.

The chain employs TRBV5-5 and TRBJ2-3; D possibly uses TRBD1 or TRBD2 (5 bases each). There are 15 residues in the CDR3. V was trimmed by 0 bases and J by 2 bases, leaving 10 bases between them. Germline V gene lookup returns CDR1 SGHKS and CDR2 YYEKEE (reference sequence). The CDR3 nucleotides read TGTGCCAGCAGCTTGGCCCCCGGGGCCACAGATACGCAGTATTTT. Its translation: CASSLAPGATDTQYF.

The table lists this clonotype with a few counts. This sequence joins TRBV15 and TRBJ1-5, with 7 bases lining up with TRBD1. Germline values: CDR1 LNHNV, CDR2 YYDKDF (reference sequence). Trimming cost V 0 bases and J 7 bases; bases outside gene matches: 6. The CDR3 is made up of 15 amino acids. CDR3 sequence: CATSRDTGVGQPQHF. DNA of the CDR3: TGTGCCACCAGCAGAGATACAGGGGTTGGGCAGCCCCAGCATTTT.

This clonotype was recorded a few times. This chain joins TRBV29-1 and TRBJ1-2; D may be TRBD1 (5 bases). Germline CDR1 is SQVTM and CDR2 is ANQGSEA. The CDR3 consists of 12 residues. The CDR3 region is CTSGDSNYGYTF. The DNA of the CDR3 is TGCACCTCCGGGGACTCCAACTATGGCTACACCTTC.

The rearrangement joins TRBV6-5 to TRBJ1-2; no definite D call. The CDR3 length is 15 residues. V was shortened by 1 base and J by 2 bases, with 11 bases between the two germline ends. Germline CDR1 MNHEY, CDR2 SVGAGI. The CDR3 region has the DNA TGTGCCAGCAGTTACTTGGCAGCCGAGAACTATGGCTACACCTTC. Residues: CASSYLAAENYGYTF.

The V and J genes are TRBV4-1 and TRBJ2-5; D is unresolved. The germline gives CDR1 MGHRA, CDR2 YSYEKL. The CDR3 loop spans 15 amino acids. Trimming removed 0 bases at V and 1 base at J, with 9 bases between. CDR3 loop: CASSQETAIQETQYF. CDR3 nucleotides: TGCGCCAGCAGCCAAGAAACAGCCATCCAAGAGACCCAGTACTTC.

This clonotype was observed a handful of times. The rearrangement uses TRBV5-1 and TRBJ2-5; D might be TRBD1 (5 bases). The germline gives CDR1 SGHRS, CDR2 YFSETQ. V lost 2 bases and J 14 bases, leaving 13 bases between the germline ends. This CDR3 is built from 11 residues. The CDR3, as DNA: TGCGCCAGCAGCTTTGGGCAGGGCGTTTACTTC. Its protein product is CASSFGQGVYF.

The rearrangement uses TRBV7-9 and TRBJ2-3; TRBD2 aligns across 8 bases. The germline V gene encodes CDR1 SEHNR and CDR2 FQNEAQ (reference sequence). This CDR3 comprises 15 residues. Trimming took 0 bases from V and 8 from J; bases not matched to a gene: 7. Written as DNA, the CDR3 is TGTGCCAGCAGCTTAGCTAGCGGGACCGCGGGTACGCAGTATTTT. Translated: CASSLASGTAGTQYF.

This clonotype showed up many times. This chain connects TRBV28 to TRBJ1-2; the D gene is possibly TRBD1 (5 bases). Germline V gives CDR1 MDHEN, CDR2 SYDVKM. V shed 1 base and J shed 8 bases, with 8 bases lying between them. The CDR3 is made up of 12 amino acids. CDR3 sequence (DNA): TGTGCCAGCAGTTTATCAAGGGGCGGCTACACCTTC. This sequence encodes CASSLSRGGYTF.

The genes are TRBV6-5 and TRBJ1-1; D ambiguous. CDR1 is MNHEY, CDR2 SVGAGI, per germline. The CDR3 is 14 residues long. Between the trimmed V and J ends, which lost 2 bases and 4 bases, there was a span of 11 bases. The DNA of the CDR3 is TGTGCCAGCAGTTACGGGTCGCCGAGCACTGAAGCTTTCTTT. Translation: CASSYGSPSTEAFF.